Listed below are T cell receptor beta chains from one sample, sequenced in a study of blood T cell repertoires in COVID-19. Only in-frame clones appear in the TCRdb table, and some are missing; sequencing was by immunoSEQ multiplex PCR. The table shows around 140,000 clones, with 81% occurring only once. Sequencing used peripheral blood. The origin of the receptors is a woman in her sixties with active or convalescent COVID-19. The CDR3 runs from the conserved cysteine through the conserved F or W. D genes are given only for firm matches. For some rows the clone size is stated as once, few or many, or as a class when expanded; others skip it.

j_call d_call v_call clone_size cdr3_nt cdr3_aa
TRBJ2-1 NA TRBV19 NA TGTGCCAGTGCGCTAGACAGTGACAATGAGCAGTTCTTC CASALDSDNEQFF
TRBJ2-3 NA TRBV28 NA TGTGCCAGCAGTTTACAGGGCGGGGCAGATACGCAGTATTTT CASSLQGGADTQYF
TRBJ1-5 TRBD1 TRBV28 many TGTGCCAGCAGTTTGCCGATCTACAGGGGCGAAGGGGTCAATCAGCCCCAGCATTTT CASSLPIYRGEGVNQPQHF
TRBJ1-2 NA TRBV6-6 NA TGTGCCAGCAGTTACTGGCCCGAACCGCACTATGGCTACACCTTC CASSYWPEPHYGYTF
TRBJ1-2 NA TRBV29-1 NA TGCAGCGTTGAGGTCGGGATCTATGGCTACACCTTC CSVEVGIYGYTF
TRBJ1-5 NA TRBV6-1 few TGTGCCAGCAGTGAACTACTTCAGCCCCAGCATTTT CASSELLQPQHF
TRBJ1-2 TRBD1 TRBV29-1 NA TGCAGCGTTTCTAGGACAGGGGAGAGTGGCTACACCTTC CSVSRTGESGYTF
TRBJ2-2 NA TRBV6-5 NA TGTGCCAGCAGTCCCCGGCAGGGTGGGTCCGGGGAGCTGTTTTTT CASSPRQGGSGELFF
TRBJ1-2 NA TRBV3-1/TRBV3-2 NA TGTGCCAGCAGCCGCGGACAGTACAACTATGGCTACACCTTC CASSRGQYNYGYTF
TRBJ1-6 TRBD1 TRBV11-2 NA TGTGCCAGCAGTCGGGACAGAAATTCACCCCTCCACTTT CASSRDRNSPLHF
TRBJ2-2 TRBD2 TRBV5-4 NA TGTGCCAGCAGCAGAGCGGGAGGTCACACCGGGGAGCTGTTTTTT CASSRAGGHTGELFF
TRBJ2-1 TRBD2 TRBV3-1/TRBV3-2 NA TGTGCCAGCAGCCAATTCGCGGGGGGCCCATACAATGAGCAGTTCTTC CASSQFAGGPYNEQFF
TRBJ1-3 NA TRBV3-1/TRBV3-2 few TGTGCCAGCAGCCAAGGTATTCCATCGGGGAACACCATATATTTT CASSQGIPSGNTIYF
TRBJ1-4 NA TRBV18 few TGTGCCAGCTCCCCCTTCACTCTTGCAACTAATGAAAAACTGTTTTTT CASSPFTLATNEKLFF
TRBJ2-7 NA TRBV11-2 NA TGTGCCAGCAGCTTAGTGATTGAGCGCACCTACGAGCAGTACTTC CASSLVIERTYEQYF
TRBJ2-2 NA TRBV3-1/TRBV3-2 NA TGTGCCAGCAGCCAAGATCTGGCTAGCCTAAACACCGGGGAGCTGTTTTTT CASSQDLASLNTGELFF
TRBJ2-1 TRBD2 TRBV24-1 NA TGTGCCACCAGTGAATGGGAGGGAAACGGGCCCGATGAGCAGTTCTTC CATSEWEGNGPDEQFF
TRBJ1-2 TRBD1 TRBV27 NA TGTGCCAGCAGTTTAATGGGACAGGTGAACTATGGCTACACCTTC CASSLMGQVNYGYTF
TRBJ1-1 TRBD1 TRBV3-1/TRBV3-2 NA TGTGCCAGCAGCCTCCCCTACAGGGGGGCTGAAGCTTTCTTT CASSLPYRGAEAFF
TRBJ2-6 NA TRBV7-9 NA TGTGCCAGCAGCTTAGTAGCCAGCTCTGGGGCCAACGTCCTGACTTTC CASSLVASSGANVLTF
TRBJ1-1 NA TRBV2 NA TGTGCCAGCAGTGAAGATCAGGGTTTTACTGAAGCTTTCTTT CASSEDQGFTEAFF
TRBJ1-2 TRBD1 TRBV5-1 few TGCGCCAGCAGCTTGGGCCCGGGACAGGGGAGCGGCTACACCTTC CASSLGPGQGSGYTF
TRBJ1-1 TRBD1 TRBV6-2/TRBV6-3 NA TGTGCCAGCAGTTACGACAGGGGGAGGACTGAAGCTTTCTTT CASSYDRGRTEAFF
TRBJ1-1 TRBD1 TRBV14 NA TGTGCCAGCAGCGACCAGGGACAGGGTAGTGGCACTGAAGCTTTCTTT CASSDQGQGSGTEAFF
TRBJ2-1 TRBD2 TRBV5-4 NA TGTGCCAGCACCCGACTAGCGGGGGACGGTCAGGTGGGATACAATGAGCAGTTCTTC CASTRLAGDGQVGYNEQFF
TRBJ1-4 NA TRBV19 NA TGTGCCAGTAGTACACCGGGCAGGGGAAGTGAAAAACTGTTTTTT CASSTPGRGSEKLFF
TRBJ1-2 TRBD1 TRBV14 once TGTGCCAGCAGCCAGGCGACAGGGGTGGAAGGCTACACCTTC CASSQATGVEGYTF
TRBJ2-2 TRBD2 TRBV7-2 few TGTGCCAGCAGCTTAAATCGGCTAGCGGGGAACACCGGGGAGCTGTTTTTT CASSLNRLAGNTGELFF
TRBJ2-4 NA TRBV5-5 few TGTGCCAGCAGCTCATCCGAGACATCTTTATTC CASSSSETSLF
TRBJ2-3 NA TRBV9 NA TGTGCCAGCAGCTTGACCAGCGGGAGCACAGATACGCAGTATTTT CASSLTSGSTDTQYF
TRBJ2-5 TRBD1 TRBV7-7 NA TGTGCTAGCAGCCAAGGGACAGCGATCCAAGAGACCCAGTACTTC CASSQGTAIQETQYF